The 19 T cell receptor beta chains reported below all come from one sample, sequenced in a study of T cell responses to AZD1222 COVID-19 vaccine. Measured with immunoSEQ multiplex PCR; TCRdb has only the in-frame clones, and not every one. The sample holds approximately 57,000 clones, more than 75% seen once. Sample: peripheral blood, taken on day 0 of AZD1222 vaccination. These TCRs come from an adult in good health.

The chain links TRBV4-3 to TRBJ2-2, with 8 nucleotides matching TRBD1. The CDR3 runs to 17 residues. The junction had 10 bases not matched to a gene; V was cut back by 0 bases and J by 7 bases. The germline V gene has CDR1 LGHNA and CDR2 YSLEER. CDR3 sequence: CASSQDLPTGALGELFF. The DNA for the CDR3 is TGCGCCAGCAGCCAAGATCTCCCGACAGGGGCTCTCGGGGAGCTGTTTTTT.

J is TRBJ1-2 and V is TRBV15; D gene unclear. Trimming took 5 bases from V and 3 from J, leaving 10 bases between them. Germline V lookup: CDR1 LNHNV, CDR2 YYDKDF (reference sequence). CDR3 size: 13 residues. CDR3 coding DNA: TGTGCCACCAGCGGCGATTACTACTATGGCTACACCTTC. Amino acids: CATSGDYYYGYTF.

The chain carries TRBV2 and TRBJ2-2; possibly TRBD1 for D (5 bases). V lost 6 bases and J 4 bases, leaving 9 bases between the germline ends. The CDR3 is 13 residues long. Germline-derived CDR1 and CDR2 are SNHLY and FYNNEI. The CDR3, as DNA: TGTGCCAGCAGGAGACAGTCCACCGGGGAGCTGTTTTTT. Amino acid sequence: CASRRQSTGELFF.

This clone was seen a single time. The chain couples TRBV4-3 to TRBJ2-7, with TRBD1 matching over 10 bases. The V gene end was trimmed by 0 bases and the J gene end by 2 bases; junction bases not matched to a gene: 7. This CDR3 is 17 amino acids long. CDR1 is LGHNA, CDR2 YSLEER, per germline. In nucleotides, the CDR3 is TGCGCCAGCAGCCAAGATCGACGGGACAGGGGTCCCTACGAGCAGTACTTC. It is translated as CASSQDRRDRGPYEQYF.

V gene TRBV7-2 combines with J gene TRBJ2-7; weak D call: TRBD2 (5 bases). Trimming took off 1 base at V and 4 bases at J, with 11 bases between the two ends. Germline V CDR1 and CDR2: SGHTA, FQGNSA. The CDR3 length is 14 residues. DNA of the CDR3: TGTGCCAGCAGCTTAGGTGGGAGAAAGTACGAGCAGTACTTC. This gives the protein CASSLGGRKYEQYF.

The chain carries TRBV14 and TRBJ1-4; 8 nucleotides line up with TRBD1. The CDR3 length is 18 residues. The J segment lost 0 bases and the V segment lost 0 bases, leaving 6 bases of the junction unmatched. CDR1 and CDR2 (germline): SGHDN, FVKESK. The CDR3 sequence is CASSQDREQGATNEKLFF. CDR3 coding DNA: TGTGCCAGCAGCCAAGATAGAGAACAGGGGGCAACTAATGAAAAACTGTTTTTT.

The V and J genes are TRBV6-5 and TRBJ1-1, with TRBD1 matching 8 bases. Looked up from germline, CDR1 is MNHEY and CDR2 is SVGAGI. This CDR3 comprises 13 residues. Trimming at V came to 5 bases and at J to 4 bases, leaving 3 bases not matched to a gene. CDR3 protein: CASSRTGGTEAFF. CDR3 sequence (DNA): TGTGCCAGCAGTCGAACAGGGGGCACTGAAGCTTTCTTT.

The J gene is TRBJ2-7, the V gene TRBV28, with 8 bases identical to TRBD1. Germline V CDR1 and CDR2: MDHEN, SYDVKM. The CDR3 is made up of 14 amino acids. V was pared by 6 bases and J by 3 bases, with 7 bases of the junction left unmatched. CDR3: CASSRLTGGYEQYF. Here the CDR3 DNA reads TGTGCCAGCAGCCGTTTAACAGGGGGCTACGAGCAGTACTTC.

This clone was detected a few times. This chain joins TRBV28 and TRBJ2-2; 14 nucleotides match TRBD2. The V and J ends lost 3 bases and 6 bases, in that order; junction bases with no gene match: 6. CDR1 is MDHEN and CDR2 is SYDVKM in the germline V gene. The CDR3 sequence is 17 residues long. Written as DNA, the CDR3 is TGTGCCAGCAGTTTGTGGAGACTAGCGGGAGGGCCCGGGGAGCTGTTTTTT. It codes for CASSLWRLAGGPGELFF.

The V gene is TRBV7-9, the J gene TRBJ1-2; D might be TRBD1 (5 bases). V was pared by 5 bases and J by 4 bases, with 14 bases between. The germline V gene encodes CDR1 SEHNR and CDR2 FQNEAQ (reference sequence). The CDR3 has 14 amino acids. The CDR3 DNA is TGTGCCAGCAGCCCCTCAGGGACCGTCTATGGCTACACCTTC. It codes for CASSPSGTVYGYTF.

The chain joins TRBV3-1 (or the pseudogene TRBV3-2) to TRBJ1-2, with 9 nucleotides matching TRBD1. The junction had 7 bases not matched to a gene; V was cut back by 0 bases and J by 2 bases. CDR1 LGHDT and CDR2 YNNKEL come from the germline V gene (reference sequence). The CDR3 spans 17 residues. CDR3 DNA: TGTGCCAGCAGCCAAGATATCGGGACAGGGTTAAACTATGGCTACACCTTC. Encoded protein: CASSQDIGTGLNYGYTF.

Here the CDR3 DNA reads TGTGCCACCCATGGGGGCATTAATAGCAATCAGCCCCAGCATTTT. This translates into CATHGGINSNQPQHF. V and J are TRBV28 and TRBJ1-5; D is possibly TRBD1 (6 bases). The germline V and J ends were trimmed by 10 bases and 0 bases, with 16 bases remaining between them. This CDR3 comprises 15 residues. In germline, CDR1 is MDHEN, CDR2 SYDVKM.

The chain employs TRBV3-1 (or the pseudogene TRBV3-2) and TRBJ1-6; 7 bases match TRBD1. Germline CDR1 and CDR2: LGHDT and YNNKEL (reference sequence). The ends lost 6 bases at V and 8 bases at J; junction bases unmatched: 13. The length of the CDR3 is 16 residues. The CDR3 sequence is CASRLLTGVSDSPLHF. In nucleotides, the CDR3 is TGTGCCAGCAGGCTCCTTACAGGGGTTAGCGATTCACCCCTCCACTTT.

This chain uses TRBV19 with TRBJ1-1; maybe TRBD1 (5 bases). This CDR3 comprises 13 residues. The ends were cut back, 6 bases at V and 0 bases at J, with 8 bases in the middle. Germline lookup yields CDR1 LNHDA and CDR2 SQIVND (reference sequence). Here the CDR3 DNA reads TGTGCCAGTAGGATGGGGGTGAACACTGAAGCTTTCTTT. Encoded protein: CASRMGVNTEAFF.

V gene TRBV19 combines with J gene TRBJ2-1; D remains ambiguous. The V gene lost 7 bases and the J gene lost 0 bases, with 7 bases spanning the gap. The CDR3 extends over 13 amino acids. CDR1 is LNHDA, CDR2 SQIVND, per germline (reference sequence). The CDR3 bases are TGTGCCAGTACTAGTAGCTCCTACAATGAGCAGTTCTTC. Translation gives CASTSSSYNEQFF.

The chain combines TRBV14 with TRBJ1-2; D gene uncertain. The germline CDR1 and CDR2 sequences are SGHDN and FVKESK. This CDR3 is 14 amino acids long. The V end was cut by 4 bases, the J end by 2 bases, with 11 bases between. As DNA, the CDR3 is TGTGCCAGCAGCCCGAGAACAGCGAACTATGGCTACACCTTC. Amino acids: CASSPRTANYGYTF.

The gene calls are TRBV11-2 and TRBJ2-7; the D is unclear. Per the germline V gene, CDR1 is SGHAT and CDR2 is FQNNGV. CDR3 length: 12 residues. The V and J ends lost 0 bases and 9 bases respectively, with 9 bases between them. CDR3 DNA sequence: TGTGCCAGCAGCTTAGAGGAAGCGTTGCAGTACTTC. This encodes CASSLEEALQYF.

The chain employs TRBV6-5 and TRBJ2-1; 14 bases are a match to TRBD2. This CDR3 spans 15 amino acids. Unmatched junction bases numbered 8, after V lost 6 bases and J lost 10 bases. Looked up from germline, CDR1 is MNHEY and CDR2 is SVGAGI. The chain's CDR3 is CASSPGLAGVGEQFF. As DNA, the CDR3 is TGTGCCAGCAGCCCGGGACTAGCGGGAGTTGGAGAGCAGTTCTTC.

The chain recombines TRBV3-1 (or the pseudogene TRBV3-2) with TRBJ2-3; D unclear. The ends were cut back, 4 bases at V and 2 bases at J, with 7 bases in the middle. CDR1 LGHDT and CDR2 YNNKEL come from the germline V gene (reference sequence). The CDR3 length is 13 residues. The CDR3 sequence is CASSRRNTDTQYF. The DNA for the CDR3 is TGTGCCAGCAGCCGCCGCAACACAGATACGCAGTATTTT.